The TCR beta chain under discussion was sequenced for a study of cytotoxic CD8 clonotypes in ibrutinib-treated CLL (dated by TCRdb to the early 2020s). Looking at the study overall: The cohort included about 15 treatment-naive and approximately twelve relapsed/refractory patients; about 17 were IGHV unmutated. Every remission and progressive disease sample was obtained while ibrutinib was still being received by the patients. Response samples were obtained after a median of roughly 13 months of treatment, with a range of about 6 to 40 months. Responses were partial in some 24 patients and complete in 2; after median around 66 months follow-up, roughly 15 stayed in remission and about twelve progressed. On average, each sample had some 260,000 productive templates and about 89,000 productive rearrangements. Longitudinal samples were obtainable from about 30% of the roughly 86 participants in the trial. Cryopreserved peripheral blood mononuclear cells were collected at three points: before therapy, at response, and at either sustained remission or disease progression. Overall results and qualifications from the work: Public clonotypes were found to be uncommon and were observed to contract or remain stable during treatment; the increase in clonality was shown to reflect expansion of private clonotypes at ibrutinib response. At ibrutinib response clonality went up, during sustained remission it held steady, and at progression it dropped back toward baseline. Baseline clonality was found to be higher than that of age-matched healthy donors and was strongly correlated with circulating CD8+ T-cell counts. Sampling times were not matched between sustained-remission and progressing patients, and lymph node repertoires were not studied.

Sample time point, as interpreted from the label and publication: eleven to twelve months on ibrutinib. For TCR beta library preparation, about 2 micrograms of genomic DNA were isolated from cryopreserved PBMCs. High-throughput TCR beta sequencing was performed on longitudinal blood samples from CLL patients receiving ibrutinib monotherapy. The patients took part in an open-label, single-center phase 2 trial of ibrutinib monotherapy. Sequences SEHNR (CDR1) and FQNEAQ (CDR2) are obtained from the germline V gene (reference sequence). The CDR3 holds 16 amino acids from the cysteine to the phenylalanine. Only the CDR3 portion is preserved as DNA: 48 bases, with reading frame beginning at the first base. Germline trimming amounts to 4 bases on V and 7 bases on J, with 12 as the count of junction bases outside the gene matches. On this clone itself: Its antigen remains undetermined. It has no much larger one-base neighbor in the sample; base qualities were not kept.

A MiSeq instrument was used for deep resolution sequencing, which targeted depths ranging from 1 in 1 million up to 1 in 200,000 T cells, with coverage averaging 10x for each clonotype. The immunoSEQ hsTCRB Kit was used to generate TCR beta libraries. The original methods were these. Data were analyzed with ImmunoSEQ Data Assistant and ImmunoSEQ Analyzer, with V, D and J genes assigned per IMGT definitions. Clonality, which ranges from 0 to 1, was calculated by subtracting the normalized Shannon entropy of productive rearrangement frequencies from one. Only overrepresented clonotypes making up at least 0.05% of the repertoire of each patient were included in the public clonotype analysis. About twelve age-matched healthy donor repertoires from immuneACCESS were used as controls for clonality. TCRdb mirrors the immuneACCESS table, restricted to in-frame sequences. Some clones are absent from its copies; in checked studies, under half trace to an unresolved V gene, and the reason for the others is unknown. D and trimming were read from the DNA, whereas the V and J calls and clone size are those reported in that table. The table for this sample lists just over 200,000 clones; about four fifths of them were counted only once. Over 10% of the sample rests with the top ten.

The sequence derives from a human donor with chronic lymphocytic leukemia. Here the chain combines TRBV7-9 and TRBJ2-2; 7 of the junction bases match TRBD2. The source material was PBMCs, sampled after 12 months of ibrutinib treatment. The CDR3 is CASSSVGGGSGGELFF. The nucleotide sequence is TGTGCCAGCAGCTCCGTTGGAGGCGGGAGTGGCGGGGAGCTGTTTTTT.